The subject of this entry is one T cell receptor (beta chain). Its antigen is currently unknown. A read error may produce the germline difference seen at one junction end. The study ran its PCR with 60 Vbeta and 13 Jbeta primers. The method was immunoSEQ multiplex PCR; TCRdb's version includes in-frame clones alone and lacks a portion of them. Seen here are about 130,000 clones, approximately 80% observed once, and the top ten hold 1.9%. The record originates from a study of cytomegalovirus exposure and HLA in healthy donors. General study points: A later analysis revealed that TCR association rates differed between HLA loci, peaking at DRB1 and bottoming out at HLA-C.

The germline V gene encodes CDR1 SEHNR and CDR2 FQNEAQ (reference sequence). The CDR3 is 15 residues long. This receptor was taken from a man in his fifties in good health and CMV-seronegative. The sequenced sample was PBMCs. The J gene is TRBJ1-6, the V gene TRBV7-9; possible D gene TRBD1, 6 bases. The chain's CDR3 is CSSSVQGYDDSPLHF. In DNA form, the CDR3 reads TGTTCCAGCAGCGTACAGGGTTATGACGACTCACCCCTCCACTTT. The full variable domain, with the rest looked up from reference TRBV7-9 and TRBJ1-6, is DTGVSQNPRHKITKRGQNVTFRCDPISEHNRLYWYRQTLGQGPEFLTYFQNEAQLEKSRLLSDRFSAERPKGSFSTLEIQRTEQGDSAMYLCSSSVQGYDDSPLHFGNGTRLTVT.